The 18 T cell receptor beta chains below were found in one sample sequenced in a study of OX40 agonist ivuxolimab in advanced cancers. Sequencing used immunoSEQ multiplex PCR; TCRdb keeps in-frame clones, though not all of them. The profile shows about 120,000 clones, roughly 95% of them singletons. The sequencing here drew on CD4+ or CD8+ T cells sorted from blood, taken in a trial of the OX40 agonist ivuxolimab. Every receptor here comes from an adult with an advanced solid tumor such as melanoma, head and neck, liver or kidney cancer.

CDR3 amino acids: CASSLGTAKGTEKLFF. In DNA form, the CDR3 reads TGTGCCAGTAGTCTCGGGACAGCTAAAGGGACTGAAAAACTGTTTTTT. The V gene is TRBV19, the J gene TRBJ1-4; 7 bases are a match to TRBD1. The CDR3 loop spans 16 amino acids. V lost 5 bases to trimming and J lost 7 bases; unmatched junction nucleotides: 13. Looked up from germline, CDR1 is LNHDA and CDR2 is SQIVND (reference sequence).

V usage is TRBV6-6 and J usage is TRBJ2-7; D might be TRBD1 (5 bases). V lost 0 bases to trimming and J lost 2 bases, with 8 bases between them. This CDR3 has 14 residues. The germline V gene has CDR1 MNHNY and CDR2 SVGAGI (reference sequence). The CDR3 region is CASSYSRGTYEQYF. The CDR3 DNA follows: TGTGCCAGCAGTTACTCTAGGGGCACCTACGAGCAGTACTTC.

This clone was found a few times. The V call is TRBV28, the J call TRBJ1-1; 7 bases agree with TRBD1. Germline lookup yields CDR1 MDHEN and CDR2 SYDVKM. The length of the CDR3 is 13 residues. V dropped 6 bases and J dropped 7; count of bases not matched to a gene: 8. CDR3 amino acids: CASSLRGVVEAFF. Written as DNA, the CDR3 is TGTGCCAGCAGCCTCAGGGGGGTCGTTGAAGCTTTCTTT.

The rearrangement links TRBV5-4 to TRBJ1-1; D remains ambiguous. The ends were cut back, 2 bases at V and 1 base at J, with 6 bases in the middle. Looked up from germline, CDR1 is SGHNT and CDR2 is YYREEE (reference sequence). The CDR3 covers 13 residues. The CDR3, as DNA: TGTGCCAGCAGCTTAAGGGAGAACACTGAAGCTTTCTTT. Protein sequence: CASSLRENTEAFF.

CDR3 sequence reads: CASSQRTGGLGNTIYF. The CDR3 region has the DNA TGTGCCAGCAGTCAACGGACAGGGGGCCTCGGAAACACCATATATTTT. The rearrangement uses TRBV28 and TRBJ1-3, with 11 bases matching TRBD1. After removal of 5 bases from V and 4 bases from J, the junction contained 7 bases not matched to a gene. The CDR3 runs 16 residues. The germline V gene has CDR1 MDHEN and CDR2 SYDVKM.

The chain is built from TRBV7-3 and TRBJ2-3; D call uncertain. The ends were cut back, 2 bases at V and 1 base at J, with 7 bases in the middle. CDR3 length: 14 amino acids. Germline V gene lookup returns CDR1 SGHTA and CDR2 FQGTGA. CDR3 amino acids: CASSLQGGTDTQYF. In DNA, the CDR3 is TGTGCCAGCAGCTTACAAGGAGGCACAGATACGCAGTATTTT.

J is TRBJ2-7 and V is TRBV18, with 9 bases lining up with TRBD1. Germline trimming cut 4 bases from V and 3 bases from J; bases unmatched to any gene: 7. The CDR3 length is 15 residues. Germline loops: CDR1 KGHSH, CDR2 LQKENI. The CDR3 sequence is CASSLLPGQGYEQYF. Written as DNA, the CDR3 is TGTGCCAGCTCACTTCTACCGGGACAGGGCTACGAGCAGTACTTC.

The rearrangement uses TRBV20-1 and TRBJ2-1; possibly TRBD1 for D (6 bases). This CDR3 has 11 amino acids. V was shortened by 3 bases and J by 9 bases, with 9 bases between the two germline ends. Germline lookup yields CDR1 DFQATT and CDR2 SNEGSKA (reference sequence). CDR3 sequence (DNA): TGCAGTGCTAGGGCCAGGGGTGAGCAGTTCTTC. As protein: CSARARGEQFF.

The rearrangement joins TRBV6-1 to TRBJ2-3, with D unclear. The CDR3 has 12 amino acids. Germline V lookup: CDR1 MNHNS, CDR2 SASEGT. Between the trimmed V and J ends, which lost 6 bases and 6 bases, there was a span of 10 bases. CDR3 DNA: TGTGCCAGCAGACTGACCGCGGATACGCAGTATTTT. Protein: CASRLTADTQYF.

This clone showed up just once. The V call is TRBV28, the J call TRBJ2-7, with D maybe TRBD2 (7 bases). Trimming shortened V by 2 bases and J by 5 bases, and 16 bases separated the two germline ends. The CDR3 totals 15 residues. The V gene's germline CDR1 is MDHEN and CDR2 SYDVKM. CDR3 coding DNA: TGTGCCAGCAGTTTAATTGGGGGGGGGCTCGACGAGCAGTACTTC. This codes for CASSLIGGGLDEQYF.

This clone was observed a handful of times. This sequence joins TRBV10-3 and TRBJ2-7, with TRBD2 as a possible D gene (6 bases). The CDR3 contains 11 residues. V lost 9 bases and J 7 bases, leaving 13 bases between the germline ends. Germline lookup yields CDR1 ENHRY and CDR2 SYGVKD. The CDR3 DNA reads as TGTGCCATAAAGGGACTCGGAGAGCAGTACTTC. Encoded protein: CAIKGLGEQYF.

The chain carries TRBV28 and TRBJ1-2; tentatively, D is TRBD1 (6 bases). V lost 4 bases and J 5 bases, leaving 17 bases between the germline ends. CDR1 MDHEN and CDR2 SYDVKM come from the germline V gene. CDR3 size: 15 residues. CDR3 amino acids: CASSSPAGAHYGYTF. The CDR3 coding sequence is TGTGCCAGCAGTTCACCTGCAGGGGCCCATTATGGCTACACCTTC.

CDR3 sequence: CASSSLQGGNQPQHF. In DNA form, the CDR3 reads TGTGCCAGCAGCTCATTGCAGGGGGGCAATCAGCCCCAGCATTTT. The chain has TRBV11-2 and TRBJ1-5, with 7 positions matching TRBD1. The CDR3 is made up of 15 amino acids. CDR1 and CDR2 from the germline V gene are SGHAT and FQNNGV. V dropped 4 bases and J dropped 2; count of bases not matched to a gene: 5.

In this sample, this clone turned up a few times. The chain carries TRBV19 and TRBJ2-7; the match to TRBD1 covers 7 bases. Germline CDR1 and CDR2: LNHDA and SQIVND (reference sequence). CDR3 length equals 14 residues. Losses at the gene ends were 6 bases for V and 4 bases for J; bases not matched to a gene: 9. CDR3 bases: TGTGCCAGTAGGACAGGGAGCGCCTCTTACGAGCAGTACTTC. Residues: CASRTGSASYEQYF. The full variable domain, with the rest looked up from reference TRBV19 and TRBJ2-7, is DGGITQSPKYLFRKEGQNVTLSCEQNLNHDAMYWYRQDPGQGLRLIYYSQIVNDFQKGDIAEGYSVSREKKESFPLTVTSAQKNPTAFYLCASRTGSASYEQYFGPGTRLTVT.

The CDR3: CASSPRLGSSYNEQFF. The CDR3, as DNA: TGTGCCAGCAGCCCACGGCTGGGGAGCTCCTACAATGAGCAGTTCTTC. The J gene is TRBJ2-1, the V gene TRBV9; tentatively, D is TRBD2 (5 bases). CDR3 size: 16 residues. Germline-derived CDR1 and CDR2 are SGDLS and YYNGEE. Trimming removed 4 bases at V and 0 bases at J, with 14 bases between.

This clone has a single count. The chain couples TRBV5-1 to TRBJ1-2, with a weak D call TRBD1 (6 bases). V lost 0 bases, J lost 2 bases, and 11 bases lay in between. Germline V lookup: CDR1 SGHRS, CDR2 YFSETQ. The CDR3 is 15 amino acids. The CDR3 loop is CASSLGPTGNYGYTF. The CDR3 DNA reads as TGCGCCAGCAGCTTGGGACCAACAGGGAACTATGGCTACACCTTC.

The V and J genes are TRBV7-9 and TRBJ2-3; possible D gene TRBD2, 6 bases. The germline V gene encodes CDR1 SEHNR and CDR2 FQNEAQ (reference sequence). Trimming pared 5 bases from V and 2 bases from J, leaving 17 bases between. The CDR3 consists of 16 residues. CDR3 sequence (DNA): TGTGCCAGCAGCCCACCCGGACTACGGGTCACAGATACGCAGTATTTT. Amino acid sequence: CASSPPGLRVTDTQYF. Using reference TRBV7-9 and TRBJ2-3 for the parts outside the CDR3, the full variable domain is DTGVSQNPRHKITKRGQNVTFRCDPISEHNRLYWYRQTLGQGPEFLTYFQNEAQLEKSRLLSDRFSAERPKGSFSTLEIQRTEQGDSAMYLCASSPPGLRVTDTQYFGPGTRLTVL.

The chain employs TRBV7-2 and TRBJ2-7; D might be TRBD2 (6 bases). V lost 6 bases and J 0 bases, leaving 21 bases between the germline ends. CDR1 is SGHTA and CDR2 is FQGNSA in the germline V gene. This CDR3 has 17 residues. Here the CDR3 reads CASRSKSGRGSSYEQYF. In DNA, the CDR3 is TGTGCCAGCAGATCTAAATCTGGGCGGGGAAGCTCCTACGAGCAGTACTTC.